What follows is one T cell receptor (beta chain) and its context. Its antigen is currently unknown. Generated by immunoSEQ multiplex PCR, the TCRdb table keeps only in-frame clones and is missing some. The table includes roughly 100,000 clones, around four fifths detected once. This specimen belongs to a study of T cell clones after liver transplantation. For the study at large: A pre-transplant mixed lymphocyte reaction with TCRbeta sequencing defined graft-donor-reactive clones followed in post-transplant blood. Pre-transplant mixed lymphocyte reactions yielded third-party-reactive TCRbeta sequences as comparators for graft-donor-reactive sequences. Timepoints were pre-transplant, pre-withdrawal, and after withdrawal was completed or failed.

Study observations and caveats: Small, mixed patient groups and varying post-transplant times limit these conclusions.

Trimming removed 0 bases from V and 5 bases from J, with 14 bases in between. This CDR3 has 15 amino acids. Germline CDR1 SGHRS, CDR2 YFSETQ. V gene TRBV5-1 combines with J gene TRBJ1-1, with D unclear. The clonotype comes from a human donor who received a liver transplant. The specimen was CD4+ T cells from blood, collected before liver transplant. The DNA of the CDR3 is TGCGCCAGCAGCTTGGATGGGTTTGTGGGAACTGAAGCTTTCTTT. The encoded protein is CASSLDGFVGTEAFF.